This T cell receptor (beta chain) is from a study of CD8+ T cells in alopecia areata. Overall study: A regimen of oral tofacitinib, 5 to 10 mg twice daily, was given to treated patients. Dosing spanned 6 to 18 months on tofacitinib, then 6 months off drug. Study observations and caveats: Normal scalp had lower clonality than lesional scalp, with alopecia totalis/universalis lesions showing this most strongly.

Isolated RNA was reverse transcribed into cDNA used as the sequencing template. Clones were read by immunoSEQ multiplex PCR, and TCRdb kept only the in-frame ones, dropping some. Altogether over 200,000 clones are present, around 62% being singletons, with the ten largest covering around 0.44%. As regards this clone: Its antigen remains unidentified.

The germline gives CDR1 SGHTA, CDR2 FQGTGA. Trimming stripped 4 bases from V and 7 bases from J, with 10 bases between. This CDR3 is 13 amino acids long. The clonotype originates from a human donor with alopecia areata. The rearrangement links TRBV7-3 to TRBJ2-2; D is undetermined. The sequencing used CD4+ T cells sorted from blood, collected at week 0. In DNA, the CDR3 is TGTGCCAGCAGCTACGACACCGTCGGGGAGCTGTTTTTT. Residues: CASSYDTVGELFF.